Shown below are 26 T cell receptor beta chains from a single sample sequenced in a study of technical replicates of blood from several donors. Generated by immunoSEQ multiplex PCR, the TCRdb table keeps only in-frame clones and is missing some. The top ten clones hold 0.25% to 0.3% of a sample with about 73,000 clones, around 93% of them seen once. The specimen was T cells isolated from PBMCs. The source of these receptors is a human donor in good health.

The chain carries TRBV7-9 and TRBJ1-6; TRBD1 matches 11 bases. The ends lost 4 bases at V and 5 bases at J; junction bases unmatched: 4. Germline CDR1 and CDR2: SEHNR and FQNEAQ (reference sequence). This CDR3 is built from 16 residues. The CDR3, as DNA: TGTGCCAGCAGCTCAGGGACAGGGGGTGATAATTCACCCCTCCACTTT. The encoded protein is CASSSGTGGDNSPLHF.

The chain recombines TRBV6-1 with TRBJ2-7; 8 bases are a match to TRBD2. Germline V gene data show CDR1 as MNHNS and CDR2 as SASEGT. CDR3 length equals 15 residues. Unmatched junction bases numbered 2, after V lost 0 bases and J lost 1 base. CDR3 protein: CASSEASGISYEQYF. The CDR3, as DNA: TGTGCCAGCAGTGAAGCTAGCGGGATTTCCTACGAGCAGTACTTC.

In nucleotides, the CDR3 is TGTGCCAGCAGCGGCGGGAGAGAAAGAGGTCAGCCCCAGCATTTT. Amino acids: CASSGGRERGQPQHF. V gene TRBV7-9 combines with J gene TRBJ1-5; D gene uncertain. Germline V lookup: CDR1 SEHNR, CDR2 FQNEAQ (reference sequence). V was clipped by 5 bases and J by 6 bases, with 17 bases between them. This CDR3 spans 15 amino acids.

V usage is TRBV2 and J usage is TRBJ2-3, with a possible D match to TRBD1 (5 bases). CDR3 length: 16 residues. With 4 bases removed from V and 0 bases from J, the gap between germline ends came to 14 bases. CDR1 and CDR2 from the germline V gene are SNHLY and FYNNEI. As DNA, the CDR3 is TGTGCCAGCAGTGGTACAGGAGACAGTAGCACAGATACGCAGTATTTT. Its translation is CASSGTGDSSTDTQYF.

The chain links TRBV9 to TRBJ1-6; possibly TRBD1 for D (5 bases). V lost 3 bases, J lost 7 bases, and 17 bases lay in between. This CDR3 has 16 amino acids. CDR1 is SGDLS and CDR2 is YYNGEE in the germline V gene. The CDR3 region has the DNA TGTGCCAGCAGCGCCTCCCGACAGAGTAAAAATTCACCCCTCCACTTT. Encoded protein: CASSASRQSKNSPLHF.

The V and J genes are TRBV5-4 and TRBJ1-1; D possibly corresponds to TRBD1 (5 bases). In germline, CDR1 is SGHNT, CDR2 YYREEE (reference sequence). The CDR3 consists of 18 residues. V was cut by 2 bases and J by 8 bases, with 28 bases left in between. The DNA for the CDR3 is TGTGCCAGCAGCTTCGCTCGTTTAGGGAGGGGCGGCTCATCAGAAGCTTTCTTT. Translation gives CASSFARLGRGGSSEAFF.

V is TRBV19 and J is TRBJ2-5; 9 bases line up with TRBD1. The CDR3 totals 14 residues. V lost 3 bases and J lost 5; bases outside the gene matches: 4. The germline gives CDR1 LNHDA, CDR2 SQIVND (reference sequence). In DNA form, the CDR3 reads TGTGCCAGTAGTATTGACAGGGGGTTGGAGACCCAGTACTTC. Its translation: CASSIDRGLETQYF.

This sequence joins TRBV6-4 and TRBJ1-1; 10 bases match TRBD1. This CDR3 is built from 12 residues. In germline, CDR1 is MRHNA, CDR2 SNTAGT. J was trimmed by 11 bases and V by 5 bases; bases with no gene match: 5. CDR3 sequence (DNA): TGTGCCAGCAGTCCCGGGACAGGGGTGGCTTTCTTT. Its protein is CASSPGTGVAFF.

This clone was observed a single time. V and J are TRBV7-9 and TRBJ2-5; 8 bases line up with TRBD2. CDR1 is SEHNR and CDR2 is FQNEAQ in the germline V gene (reference sequence). The junction had 16 bases not matched to a gene; V was cut back by 2 bases and J by 5 bases. The CDR3 consists of 18 residues. The CDR3 sequence: CASSLPDGRLGRAETQYF. CDR3 DNA sequence: TGTGCCAGCAGCTTACCTGATGGGCGTCTCGGGAGGGCGGAGACCCAGTACTTC.

The chain has TRBV29-1 and TRBJ2-1; 9 bases line up with TRBD1. CDR1 SQVTM and CDR2 ANQGSEA come from the germline V gene. The CDR3 consists of 13 residues. V lost 7 bases, J lost 5 bases, and 6 bases stayed unmatched. CDR3 sequence: CSAWTGVNNEQFF. Written as DNA, the CDR3 is TGCAGCGCATGGACAGGGGTGAACAATGAGCAGTTCTTC.

The V and J genes are TRBV27 and TRBJ1-2; weak D call: TRBD1 (6 bases). Germline CDR1 and CDR2: MNHEY and SMNVEV (reference sequence). This CDR3 region has 15 residues. The V gene lost 6 bases and the J gene lost 6 bases, with 20 bases spanning the gap. CDR3 loop: CASSREGTTEDGYTF. The CDR3 DNA reads TGTGCCAGCAGCCGAGAAGGGACAACGGAGGATGGCTACACCTTC.

CDR3 loop: CASSILAEGEQYF. CDR3 DNA: TGTGCCAGCAGTATACTAGCGGAAGGCGAGCAGTACTTC. The chain employs TRBV27 and TRBJ2-7, with 8 bases matching TRBD2. CDR3 length equals 13 residues. The germline V gene encodes CDR1 MNHEY and CDR2 SMNVEV (reference sequence). The junction had 6 bases not matched to a gene; V was cut back by 5 bases and J by 6 bases.

The chain couples TRBV19 to TRBJ2-7; weak D call: TRBD1 (6 bases). This CDR3 comprises 12 residues. The germline gives CDR1 LNHDA, CDR2 SQIVND (reference sequence). Trimming took 4 bases from V and 9 from J, leaving 13 bases between them. The CDR3 sequence: CASSNNRALQYF. CDR3 in DNA: TGTGCCAGTAGTAATAACAGGGCACTGCAGTACTTC.

The genes are TRBV6-6 and TRBJ2-7; 9 nucleotides match TRBD1. Germline CDR1 is MNHNY and CDR2 is SVGAGI (reference sequence). V shed 2 bases, J shed 4 bases, and the junction held 6 bases outside the gene matches. The CDR3 is 15 amino acids. The CDR3 reads CASSYPTDRGYEQYF. DNA for the CDR3: TGTGCCAGCAGTTACCCCACGGACAGGGGTTACGAGCAGTACTTC.

V gene TRBV7-6 combines with J gene TRBJ1-2; a weak D match, TRBD1 (5 bases). Trimming removed 1 base at V and 0 bases at J, with 27 bases between. Germline loops: CDR1 SGHVS, CDR2 FNYEAQ. CDR3 length: 21 amino acids. The CDR3, as DNA: TGTGCCAGCAGCTTAGTGGACGTCTTTAAACAGGACGGTGAAGCTAACTATGGCTACACCTTC. As protein: CASSLVDVFKQDGEANYGYTF.

The V and J genes are TRBV6-1 and TRBJ1-1, with D perhaps matching TRBD1 (5 bases). The V end lost 5 bases, the J end lost 4 bases, and 14 bases lay between the germline ends. This CDR3 is 14 amino acids long. CDR1 is MNHNS and CDR2 is SASEGT in the germline V gene. The CDR3 DNA reads TGTGCCAGCAGTCCCCTGGAGGGGAGCACTGAAGCTTTCTTT. Amino acids: CASSPLEGSTEAFF.

The chain carries TRBV2 and TRBJ2-7; a possible D gene is TRBD2 (5 bases). Germline CDR1 reads SNHLY; CDR2 reads FYNNEI. The V end lost 2 bases, the J end lost 3 bases, and 14 bases lay between the germline ends. The CDR3 consists of 15 residues. The CDR3 reads CASSEFIGENYEQYF. DNA of the CDR3: TGTGCCAGCAGTGAATTTATCGGGGAAAACTACGAGCAGTACTTC.

The chain joins TRBV29-1 to TRBJ1-4; no clear D gene. V lost 7 bases, J lost 0 bases, and 12 bases lay in between. In germline, CDR1 is SQVTM, CDR2 ANQGSEA. This CDR3 is built from 14 residues. CDR3 protein: CSALGTATNEKLFF. The CDR3 nucleotides are TGCAGCGCCCTGGGCACTGCAACTAATGAAAAACTGTTTTTT.

This clone was detected only once. The CDR3 loop is CASLSGLDTIYF. In DNA form, the CDR3 reads TGTGCCAGTTTATCAGGGTTGGACACCATATATTTT. The chain links TRBV28 to TRBJ1-3; tentatively, D is TRBD1 (5 bases). Germline loops: CDR1 MDHEN, CDR2 SYDVKM. This CDR3 comprises 12 residues. V was clipped by 9 bases and J by 8 bases, with 14 bases between them.

V gene TRBV9 combines with J gene TRBJ1-1; maybe TRBD1 (5 bases). The CDR3 is made up of 19 amino acids. With 0 bases removed from V and 3 bases from J, the gap between germline ends came to 24 bases. The V gene's germline CDR1 is SGDLS and CDR2 YYNGEE. The DNA for the CDR3 is TGTGCCAGCAGCGTAGATCTGTTAGGGGTCGGCAGGGCTTACACTGAAGCTTTCTTT. This gives the protein CASSVDLLGVGRAYTEAFF.

The rearrangement links TRBV5-6 to TRBJ2-4; the D gene is possibly TRBD2 (6 bases). The CDR3 covers 16 residues. Trimming shortened V by 4 bases and J by 6 bases, and 20 bases separated the two germline ends. Germline-derived CDR1 and CDR2 are SGHDT and YYEEEE. As DNA, the CDR3 is TGTGCCAGCAGCCCTCGGGGGTGGGGGGAAGCAAACATTCAGTACTTC. Residues: CASSPRGWGEANIQYF.

This chain links TRBV4-1 with TRBJ2-7; 7 nucleotides agree with TRBD1. Germline loops: CDR1 MGHRA, CDR2 YSYEKL. Unmatched junction bases numbered 5, after V lost 2 bases and J lost 4 bases. CDR3 length: 14 amino acids. CDR3: CASSQTGQLYEQYF. As DNA, the CDR3 is TGCGCCAGCAGCCAAACGGGACAGCTGTACGAGCAGTACTTC.

The rearrangement joins TRBV5-1 to TRBJ2-6, with no clear D. Germline CDR1 is SGHRS and CDR2 is YFSETQ. This CDR3 contains 15 residues. V was clipped by 2 bases and J by 4 bases, with 10 bases between them. In DNA form, the CDR3 reads TGCGCCAGCAGCTTCCGAGTCCCCGGGGCCAACGTCCTGACTTTC. It specifies CASSFRVPGANVLTF.

The chain couples TRBV18 to TRBJ2-7; D ambiguous. The CDR3 has 16 residues. Between the trimmed V and J ends, which lost 2 bases and 6 bases, there was a span of 20 bases. Per germline, CDR1 KGHSH and CDR2 LQKENI. The DNA for the CDR3 is TGTGCCAGCTCACCAAGATCCGGTCTTTTCCTCTCCGAGCAGTACTTC. Translated: CASSPRSGLFLSEQYF.

This chain joins TRBV27 and TRBJ2-2, with D perhaps TRBD1 (6 bases). CDR3 size: 18 residues. Trimming stripped 3 bases from V and 0 bases from J, with 17 bases between. Germline CDR1 is MNHEY and CDR2 is SMNVEV (reference sequence). This CDR3 is CASSFLPPGHPNTGELFF. Here the CDR3 DNA reads TGTGCCAGCAGTTTCCTCCCCCCGGGACATCCGAACACCGGGGAGCTGTTTTTT.

This clone turned up a few times. The chain is built from TRBV5-1 and TRBJ2-3, with D maybe TRBD2 (5 bases). CDR3 length: 15 residues. Per germline, CDR1 SGHRS and CDR2 YFSETQ. Trimming removed 0 bases at V and 4 bases at J, with 12 bases between. This CDR3 is CASSLVARGSDTQYF. The CDR3 nucleotides read TGCGCCAGCAGCTTGGTAGCTCGGGGATCAGATACGCAGTATTTT.